This TCR beta chain is drawn from a study of CXCR4 blockade with PD-1 therapy in pancreatic cancer. Study-wide points: More frequent amino acid clones had more nucleotide rearrangements, suggesting convergent selection. Tumors were clonally expanded, mean 0.14 versus 0.05 in healthy blood.

Here immunoSEQ multiplex PCR was the method, and the copy in TCRdb shows in-frame clones only, minus some. Of over 15,000 clones listed, 72% were seen once; the top ten hold more than 4.5%. The germline gives CDR1 SGDLS, CDR2 YYNGEE. This CDR3 is 13 amino acids long. The junction had 2 bases not matched to a gene; V was cut back by 0 bases and J by 8 bases. This clone was seen a single time. What it binds is not known. The chain joins TRBV9 to TRBJ2-1; TRBD2 agrees at 7 bases. Sample: tumor tissue. This receptor was taken from a human donor with pancreatic ductal adenocarcinoma. This CDR3 is CASSVGLADEQFF. DNA for the CDR3: TGTGCCAGCAGCGTAGGTCTAGCGGATGAGCAGTTCTTC.